This T cell receptor beta chain was identified during a study of OX40 agonist ivuxolimab in advanced cancers. The overall study: Therapy given before enrollment (anti-PD-1, anti-PD-L1 or anti-CTLA-4) was allowed, and under 45% had some.

Points from the study as a whole: Clones of CD4+ and CD8+ blood T cells grew by week 6 at doses of 0.1 to 3.0 mg/kg. On average, CD8+ T cells had more expanded clones than CD4+. The investigators did not determine what antigen specificity the expanded peripheral T cells had.

V lost 6 bases, J lost 8 bases, and 14 bases lay in between. Germline CDR1 is SGHRS and CDR2 is YFSETQ. The CDR3 is made up of 12 amino acids. TCRdb keeps only in-frame clones here, not all; method: immunoSEQ multiplex PCR. In the table there are under 100,000 clones, more than 90% of which are singletons. About this clone: The antigen remains undetermined.

The chain combines TRBV5-1 with TRBJ1-1, with a weak D call TRBD1 (5 bases). The TCR originated in an adult with an advanced solid tumor such as melanoma, head and neck, liver or kidney cancer. The source material was CD4+ or CD8+ T cells sorted from blood, sampled in a trial of the OX40 agonist ivuxolimab. The CDR3 spells CASKLNGDEAFF. CDR3 in DNA: TGCGCCAGCAAACTTAACGGGGACGAAGCTTTCTTT.